This is a list of T cell receptor beta chains from one sample in a study of T cells in Graves' hyperthyroidism and ophthalmopathy. TCRdb reprocessed the multiplex PCR reads with MiXCR, giving one entry per CDR3 protein. The data show approximately 610,000 distinct CDR3 sequences, roughly a sixth seen once. The sequenced material came from blood. The receptors shown here come from a woman aged 18-35 years with Graves' hyperthyroidism. CDR3s include the opening cysteine and the closing phenylalanine or tryptophan. A D gene is named only where the DNA matches it firmly. The listing skips clone size in some rows; elsewhere it reads once, few, many or a size class.

TRBJ1-1	many	TRBD1	TRBV6-2/TRBV6-3	TGTGCCAGCCTGACAGGGGTAGACACTGAAGCTTTCTTT	CASLTGVDTEAFF
TRBJ1-6	few	NA	TRBV4-1	TGCGCCAGCAGCCAATCTTACGGGAGCTCCTATAATTCACCCCTCCACTTT	CASSQSYGSSYNSPLHF
TRBJ2-1	many	TRBD2	TRBV6-2/TRBV6-3	TGTGCCAGCAAGGGAATTAGCGGGGGTTCCTACAATGAGCAGTTCTTC	CASKGISGGSYNEQFF
TRBJ2-1	many	NA	TRBV20-1	TGCAGTGCTCCCCCCAAGGGGGAGTTCGACAATGAGCAGTTCTTC	CSAPPKGEFDNEQFF
TRBJ2-7	many	TRBD1	TRBV28	TGTGCCAGCAAAGGGACAGGACTATTCTACGAGCAGTACTTC	CASKGTGLFYEQYF
TRBJ2-1	once	TRBD2	TRBV20-1	TGCAGTGCTCCTCCGACTAGCGGCAATGAGCAGTTCTTC	CSAPPTSGNEQFF
TRBJ1-1	many	TRBD1	TRBV20-1	TGCAGTGCTAGACGTCCACAGGGGGCCAACACTGAAGCTTTCTTT	CSARRPQGANTEAFF
TRBJ2-1	NA	TRBD2	TRBV5-6	TGTGCCAGCAGCTTGGCCGGACTAGCGGGGGAAGGCTCCTACAATGAGCAGTTCTTC	CASSLAGLAGEGSYNEQFF
TRBJ2-4	NA	TRBD2	TRBV18	TGTGCCAGCTCACCAATCCAGACTAGCCAAGTTGGCCAAAACATTCAGTACTTC	CASSPIQTSQVGQNIQYF
TRBJ2-5	many	TRBD1	TRBV5-1	TGCGCCAGCAGCTTGGTGACAGGGCGAGAGACCCAGTACTTC	CASSLVTGRETQYF